This entry is about one T cell receptor (beta chain). These data are taken from a study of blood T cell repertoires in COVID-19. Study summary: Italy, Spain and the United States were the sources of the convalescent and acute COVID-19 samples. Sources were T cells, B-cell-depleted T cells, or PBMCs; the material itself was cDNA or gDNA.

Methods used by the authors: It was from reference gene primer amplification that nucleated cell counts were estimated. Produced via immunoSEQ multiplex PCR; TCRdb's table is partial and in-frame only. V and J calls plus clone size are reproduced from that table; the DNA served to infer D and trimming. The sample has under 100,000 clones, approximately 90% seen once; the top ten hold more than 14%. Germline values: CDR1 SGHNT, CDR2 YYREEE (reference sequence). The CDR3 spans 16 residues. J gave up 6 bases and V 4 bases, and 12 bases lay outside the gene matches. The source is a male donor with acute or convalescent COVID-19. The sequenced sample consisted of peripheral blood. The V gene is TRBV5-4, the J gene TRBJ2-2; 7 positions agree with TRBD1. The CDR3 reads CASSQPTGLIAGELFF. Written as DNA, the CDR3 is TGTGCCAGCAGCCAACCGACAGGGTTGATAGCCGGGGAGCTGTTTTTT.